Listed below are T cell receptor beta chains from one sample, sequenced in a study of a mutant IDH1 vaccine in newly diagnosed glioma. Generated by immunoSEQ multiplex PCR, the TCRdb table keeps only in-frame clones and is missing some. The data contain about 67,000 clones, roughly four fifths of them singletons. The antigens of these receptors remain unknown. The sample in question was PBMCs, obtained from a glioma patient whose treatment included an IDH1 peptide vaccine. The receptor source for this set is a man aged 25-40 years with glioma. The CDR3 runs from the conserved cysteine through the conserved F or W. A D gene is named only where the DNA matches it firmly. Clone size is not always given. Where it is, it says once, few, many or a class for expanded clones.

V gene	clone size	J gene	D gene	CDR3 DNA	CDR3 protein
TRBV5-4	NA	TRBJ2-7	TRBD1	TGTGCCAGCAGCGGGGGACAGGGGACCTCCTACGAGCAGTACTTC	CASSGGQGTSYEQYF
TRBV5-6	NA	TRBJ2-7	NA	TGTGCCAGCAGCTTGGCCTGGGCTGAGCAGTACTTC	CASSLAWAEQYF
TRBV29-1	NA	TRBJ1-4	TRBD1	TGCAGCGGAAGACAGGGGAACGAAAAACTGTTTTTT	CSGRQGNEKLFF
TRBV5-1	NA	TRBJ2-7	NA	TGCGCCAGCAGCCAGGGGCCTTCTGACAGACTCTACGAGCAGTACTTC	CASSQGPSDRLYEQYF
TRBV18	NA	TRBJ1-4	NA	TGTGCCAGCTCGCCCCAGGGAGCAACTAATGAAAAACTGTTTTTT	CASSPQGATNEKLFF
TRBV29-1	NA	TRBJ2-2	NA	TGCAGCGTTGAAACGGACACCGGGGAGCTGTTTTTT	CSVETDTGELFF
TRBV18	NA	TRBJ2-7	TRBD2	TGTGCCAGCTCACCAGAGGGACTAGCGATCCCCTACGAGCAGTACTTC	CASSPEGLAIPYEQYF
TRBV5-3	NA	TRBJ1-3	NA	TGTGCCAGGAGGAGGATTGACAGAAGCTCTGGAAACACCATATATTTT	CARRRIDRSSGNTIYF
TRBV4-1	NA	TRBJ1-1	NA	TGCGCCAGCAGCCAATTCCGGGGCCCCGGGGGTACTGAAGCTTTCTTT	CASSQFRGPGGTEAFF
TRBV7-9	NA	TRBJ2-2	TRBD1	TGTGCCTTGTGGGGACAGGGGTCCCCGAACACCGGGGAGCTGTTTTTT	CALWGQGSPNTGELFF
TRBV9	NA	TRBJ1-3	NA	TGTGCCAGCAGCCCTCTGGCAGGGCCTGGAAACACCATATATTTT	CASSPLAGPGNTIYF
TRBV7-9	NA	TRBJ2-5	TRBD2	TGTGCCAGCAGCCCTGGGGTAGCGGGGAGCCAAGAGACCCAGTACTTC	CASSPGVAGSQETQYF
TRBV7-9	once	TRBJ1-4	NA	TGTGCCAGCGGAGGAGGGTCGCTGGCAACTAATGAAAAACTGTTTTTT	CASGGGSLATNEKLFF
TRBV4-1	NA	TRBJ1-2	NA	TGCGCCAGCAGCCATGGAGGGGGGGTTAGGTATGGCTACACCTTC	CASSHGGGVRYGYTF
TRBV29-1	NA	TRBJ2-7	NA	TGCAGCGTTACTATGCCGGATCGCGCCTACGAGCAGTACTTC	CSVTMPDRAYEQYF
TRBV5-6	few	TRBJ1-1	NA	TGTGCCAGCAGCTTCTCCACTGAAGCTTTCTTT	CASSFSTEAFF
TRBV6-6	NA	TRBJ1-2	NA	TGTGCCAGCAGACCCGAAGAGTCTGCTAACTATGGCTACACCTTC	CASRPEESANYGYTF
TRBV2	few	TRBJ2-3	NA	TGTGCCAGCACCCAAAACTCGGACAGTCCCACAGATACGCAGTATTTT	CASTQNSDSPTDTQYF
TRBV27	NA	TRBJ2-1	NA	TGTGCCAGCAGTCGAGGACAGAGCGTGTATGATGAGCAGTTCTTC	CASSRGQSVYDEQFF
TRBV9	NA	TRBJ1-1	NA	TGTGCCAGCGGCGGGGGAGGGATGAACACTGAAGCTTTCTTT	CASGGGGMNTEAFF
TRBV4-1	NA	TRBJ2-7	NA	TGCGCCAGCAGCCAAGGACAGGAGCAGTACTTC	CASSQGQEQYF
TRBV5-6	NA	TRBJ2-7	NA	TGTGCCAGCAGCTTGGGTGTGGGGCCTGGGCAGTACTTC	CASSLGVGPGQYF
TRBV7-9	few	TRBJ1-5	NA	TGTGCCAGCAGCTTAGTAGGGGGAGTCGATAGCAATCAGCCCCAGCATTTT	CASSLVGGVDSNQPQHF
TRBV5-1	NA	TRBJ2-7	TRBD1	TGCGCCAGCAGCCCACAGGGGAGCTCCTACGAGCAGTACTTC	CASSPQGSSYEQYF
TRBV7-2	NA	TRBJ1-2	NA	TGTGCCAGCAGCGATACGGGAGGAATCAGCTATGGCTACACCTTC	CASSDTGGISYGYTF
TRBV14	NA	TRBJ2-7	TRBD2	TGTGCCAGCAGCCAGACGCAATTCCGACTAGCGGGTGCCTTCCGGTACGAGCAGTACTTC	CASSQTQFRLAGAFRYEQYF
TRBV15	NA	TRBJ2-1	TRBD2	TGTGCCACCAGCAGTACCGGGACTAGCGGGGGGTTCTCCTACAATGAGCAGTTCTTC	CATSSTGTSGGFSYNEQFF
TRBV5-5	NA	TRBJ1-2	TRBD1	TGTGCCAGCAGCTTAGCGACAGGGCTAAACTATGGCTACACCTTC	CASSLATGLNYGYTF
TRBV19	NA	TRBJ1-5	TRBD1	TGTGCCACAAGGACAGGGGGCGGCGGGCCCCAGCATTTT	CATRTGGGGPQHF
TRBV6-1	NA	TRBJ2-5	NA	TGTGCCAGCAGCGCGGTGGGTAGGGTCCAAGAGACCCAGTACTTC	CASSAVGRVQETQYF
TRBV7-9	NA	TRBJ2-1	NA	TGTGCCAGCAGCTTAATCGGGTACAATGAGCAGTTCTTC	CASSLIGYNEQFF
TRBV5-1	few	TRBJ1-1	NA	TGCGCCAGCAGCCCTCTCGGGGGTAAGAACATGAACACTGAAGCTTTCTTT	CASSPLGGKNMNTEAFF
TRBV5-5	NA	TRBJ1-2	NA	TGTGCCAGCAGCTTGCGGAGGGGAGGCTACACCTTC	CASSLRRGGYTF
TRBV19	NA	TRBJ1-6	TRBD1	TGTGCCAGTACCCGGGACAGGGGTTCACCCCTCCACTTT	CASTRDRGSPLHF
TRBV27	NA	TRBJ2-7	TRBD1	TGTGCCAGCAGGACAGGGTCCACAAGCTCCTACGAGCAGTACTTC	CASRTGSTSSYEQYF
TRBV13	NA	TRBJ1-6	NA	TGTGCCAGCAACTTAGCCAGGGAAATTACCGGTGATAATTCACCCCTCCACTTT	CASNLAREITGDNSPLHF
TRBV5-1	NA	TRBJ2-2	NA	TGCGCCAGCAGCGCGGAGGTTACCGGGGAGCTGTTTTTT	CASSAEVTGELFF
TRBV2	few	TRBJ2-3	NA	TGTGCCAGCCAAAGCCACTACAGCACAGATACGCAGTATTTT	CASQSHYSTDTQYF
TRBV6-5	NA	TRBJ2-7	NA	TGTGCCAGCAGTTACTCGGTGGTTACAAGCTCCTACGAGCAGTACTTC	CASSYSVVTSSYEQYF
TRBV6-4	NA	TRBJ1-2	TRBD1	TGTGCCAGCAGCCAGACAGGGACGGGCTATGGCTACACCTTC	CASSQTGTGYGYTF
TRBV9	NA	TRBJ2-5	NA	TGTGCCAGCAGCGTACGGACGGCGCGAGGGACCCAGTACTTC	CASSVRTARGTQYF
TRBV5-4	once	TRBJ1-2	NA	TGTGCCAGCAGCTTGGTATGGGGGGCTTCGCCCTATGGCTACACCTTC	CASSLVWGASPYGYTF
TRBV5-1	NA	TRBJ2-7	TRBD1	TGCGCCAGCAGTCTCGACAGGGGAAGGAACGACGAGCAGTACTTC	CASSLDRGRNDEQYF
TRBV5-1	NA	TRBJ2-7	NA	TGCGCCAGCAACCCAAGACGGGAAAAATACGAGCAGTACTTC	CASNPRREKYEQYF
TRBV2	once	TRBJ2-7	NA	TGTGCCAGCATGGCGACAGTCGCTTTCTACGAGCAGTACTTC	CASMATVAFYEQYF
TRBV6-5	NA	TRBJ2-7	NA	TGTGCCGGCCGAACCGGGACCGCCTACGAGCAGTACTTC	CAGRTGTAYEQYF
TRBV6-6	NA	TRBJ1-2	NA	TGTGCCAGCAGAGGAGGGGCTAACTATGGCTACACCTTC	CASRGGANYGYTF
TRBV6-6	NA	TRBJ1-1	NA	TGTGCCAGCAGACCACTACAGGTCGGGGGTTTCTTT	CASRPLQVGGFF
TRBV6-5	NA	TRBJ2-7	NA	TGTGCCAGCAGTTACTCCGGACAGCGACTTAGTGAGCAGTACTTC	CASSYSGQRLSEQYF
TRBV2	NA	TRBJ2-1	NA	TGTGCCAGCAGAAAACAGGGATATGAGCAGTTCTTC	CASRKQGYEQFF